This paragraph covers one TCR beta chain sequence. What antigen it recognizes has not been identified. No base quality values were provided; no much bigger clone lies one nucleotide off. Naive T cells were defined as viable CD3+CD4+ or CD3+CD8+ cells that were CCR7+CD45RA+CD45RO-CD95-CD27+CD28+. Related bone marrow donors provided peripheral blood samples on the day of marrow donation. Peripheral blood and bone marrow mononuclear cells were isolated by Ficoll-Hypaque density centrifugation and cryopreserved. Sorting of CD4+ and CD8+ T cells, including naive and memory subsets, was performed by FACS on a FACSAria II. CDR3 length: 16 amino acids, cysteine to phenylalanine. Only the CDR3 portion is preserved as DNA: 48 bases, with reading frame beginning at the first base. The germline V gene (reference sequence) provides CDR1 LNHDA and CDR2 SQIVND. V is pruned by 5 bases and J by 4 bases, leaving 7 bases of the junction without a gene match.

TRB sequencing was run on genomic DNA with either the immunoSEQ assay at survey resolution or the hsTCRB kit. Turning to the authors' computational methods: The immunoSEQ software was used for initial read processing, and the LymphoSeq R package was used for repertoire analyses. Clonality was computed as 1 minus normalized Shannon entropy, and a Gini coefficient was also calculated for each TRB dataset. Phenotypes of unsorted samples were inferred by mapping TRB sequences from sorted subsets of the recipient or donor onto the same recipient's unsorted samples. TCRdb holds this immuneACCESS table with in-frame rearrangements only. Some clones are missing; in checked studies, unresolved V genes explain under half, and the rest has no known cause. The DNA gave D and trimming, while V, J and clone size come from that table. The sample table lists roughly 32,000 clones, under 95% of them with a count of one. 0.24% of the sample is taken by the ten largest.

The data stem from a study of T cells after posttransplantation cyclophosphamide listed by TCRdb under 2016. Notes on the research overall: The study tracked T cell repertoire reconstitution by TRB sequencing after myeloablative bone marrow transplantation using posttransplantation cyclophosphamide as GVHD prophylaxis. Because TRA and TRB clonality correlated tightly in roughly 10 samples, the subsequent TCR analyses were limited to TRB only. Antigen receptor sequencing was done on samples from some 35 PTCy-treated patients and from roughly 15 related bone marrow donors of those patients. Public TRB sequences were compared against a database of over 3,600 sequences linked to responses to pathogens, tumor antigens, self-antigens and alloantigens. In 3 patients, TRB sequencing was also performed on up to 3 more blood samples taken 2 to 5.2 years after transplant, and in several patients, pretransplant blood was also TRB-sequenced. TRB sequencing was performed on blood from all 34 PTCy patients with 1-year posttransplant specimens. The full study reports these points: The TRB repertoires of T cells infiltrating skin or the GI tract showed only limited overlap with the TRB repertoires found in blood. Across 40 to 55 patients, TRB clonality was highly associated with recipient CMV seropositivity and CMV reactivation, and PTCy diversity was similar to diversity in CNI/methotrexate controls. At 1-2 months, donor-recipient similarity was low but rose over the first year, and the later blood repertoires were often dominated by donor CD8+ memory clones.

The sequence links TRBV19 to TRBJ1-5; TRBD1 matches 11 bases in the middle. The sequence was obtained from a woman aged 55-69 years in good health, CMV-negative, and a related stem cell transplant donor. The sequencing input was naive CD4+ T cells sorted from PBMCs. CDR3 loop: CASSVTGTGGNQPQHF. The DNA sequence is TGTGCCAGTAGTGTGACCGGGACAGGGGGAAATCAGCCCCAGCATTTT.